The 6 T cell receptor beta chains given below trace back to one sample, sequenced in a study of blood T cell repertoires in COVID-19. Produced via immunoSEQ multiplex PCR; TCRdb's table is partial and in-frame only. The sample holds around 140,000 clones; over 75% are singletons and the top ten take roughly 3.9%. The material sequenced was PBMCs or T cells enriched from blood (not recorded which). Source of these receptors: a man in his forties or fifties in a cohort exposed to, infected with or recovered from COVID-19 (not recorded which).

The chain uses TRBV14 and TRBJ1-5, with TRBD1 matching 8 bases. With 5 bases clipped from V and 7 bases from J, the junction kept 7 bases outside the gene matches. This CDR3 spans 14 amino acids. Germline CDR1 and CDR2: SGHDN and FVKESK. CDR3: CASSLTGDQQPQHF. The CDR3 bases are TGTGCCAGCAGCTTGACAGGGGATCAGCAGCCCCAGCATTTT.

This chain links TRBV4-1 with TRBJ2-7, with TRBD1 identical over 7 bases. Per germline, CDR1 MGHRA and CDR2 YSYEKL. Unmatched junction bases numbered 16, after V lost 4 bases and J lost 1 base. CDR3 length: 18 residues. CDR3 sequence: CASSPETTGYLGSYEQYF. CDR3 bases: TGCGCCAGCAGCCCAGAGACGACAGGGTACCTCGGGTCCTACGAGCAGTACTTC.

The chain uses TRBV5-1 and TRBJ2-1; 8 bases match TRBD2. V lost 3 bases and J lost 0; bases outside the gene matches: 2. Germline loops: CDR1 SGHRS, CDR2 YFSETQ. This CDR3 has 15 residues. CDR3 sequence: CASSSGTSSYNEQFF. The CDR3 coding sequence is TGCGCCAGCAGCTCAGGGACTAGCTCCTACAATGAGCAGTTCTTC.

CDR3 sequence: CSASLDRGRNQPQHF. The CDR3 bases are TGCAGTGCTAGTCTGGACAGGGGACGCAATCAGCCCCAGCATTTT. The rearrangement uses TRBV20-1 and TRBJ1-5; 9 nucleotides agree with TRBD1. V shed 3 bases and J 2 bases; nucleotides not matched to a gene: 5. Germline V gene lookup returns CDR1 DFQATT and CDR2 SNEGSKA (reference sequence). CDR3 length equals 15 residues.

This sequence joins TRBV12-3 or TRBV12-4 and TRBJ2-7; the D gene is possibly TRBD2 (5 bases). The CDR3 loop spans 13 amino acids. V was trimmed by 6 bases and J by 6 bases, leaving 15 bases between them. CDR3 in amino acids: CASSLHAGREQYF. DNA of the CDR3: TGTGCCAGCAGCCTCCATGCGGGTCGCGAGCAGTACTTC.

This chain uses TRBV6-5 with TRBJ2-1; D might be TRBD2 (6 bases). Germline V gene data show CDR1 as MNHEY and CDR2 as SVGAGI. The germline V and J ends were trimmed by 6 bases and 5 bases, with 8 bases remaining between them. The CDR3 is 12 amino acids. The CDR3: CASRLANNEQFF. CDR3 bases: TGTGCCAGCAGACTAGCTAACAATGAGCAGTTCTTC.